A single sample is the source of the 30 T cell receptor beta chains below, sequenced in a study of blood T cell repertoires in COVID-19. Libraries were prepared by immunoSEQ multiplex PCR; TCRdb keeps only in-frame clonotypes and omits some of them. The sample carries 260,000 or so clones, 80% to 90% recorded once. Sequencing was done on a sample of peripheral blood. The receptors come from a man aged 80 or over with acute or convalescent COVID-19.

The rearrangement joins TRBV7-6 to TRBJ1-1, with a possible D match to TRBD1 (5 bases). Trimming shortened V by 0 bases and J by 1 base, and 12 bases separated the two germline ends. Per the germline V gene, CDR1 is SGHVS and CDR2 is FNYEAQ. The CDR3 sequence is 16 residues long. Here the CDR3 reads CASSLAGDSPNTEAFF. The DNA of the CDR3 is TGTGCCAGCAGCTTAGCAGGCGACAGCCCGAACACTGAAGCTTTCTTT.

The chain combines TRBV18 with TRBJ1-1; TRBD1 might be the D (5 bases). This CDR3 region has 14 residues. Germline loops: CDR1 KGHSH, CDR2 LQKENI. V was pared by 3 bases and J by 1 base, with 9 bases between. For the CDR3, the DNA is TGTGCCAGCTCACCGGACATCCGGAACACTGAAGCTTTCTTT. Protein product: CASSPDIRNTEAFF.

The CDR3 is CATIPRGLGRDTEAFF. The CDR3 DNA reads as TGTGCCACCATTCCCCGGGGGTTAGGCAGAGACACTGAAGCTTTCTTT. This chain uses TRBV24-1 with TRBJ1-1, with D perhaps matching TRBD1 (5 bases). The CDR3 is 16 amino acids. Germline CDR1 is KGHDR and CDR2 is SFDVKD. The V end was cut by 8 bases, the J end by 3 bases, with 21 bases between.

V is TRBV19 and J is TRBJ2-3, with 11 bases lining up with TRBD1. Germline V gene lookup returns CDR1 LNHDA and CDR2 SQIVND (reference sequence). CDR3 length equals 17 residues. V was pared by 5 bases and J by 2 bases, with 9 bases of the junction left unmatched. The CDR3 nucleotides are TGTGCCAGTAGTTCCCGGGACAGGGGGTTCCTCACAGATACGCAGTATTTT. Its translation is CASSSRDRGFLTDTQYF.

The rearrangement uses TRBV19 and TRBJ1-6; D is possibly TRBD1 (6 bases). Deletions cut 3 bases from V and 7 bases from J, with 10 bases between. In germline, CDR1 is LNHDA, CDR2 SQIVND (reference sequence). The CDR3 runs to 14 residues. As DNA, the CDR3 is TGTGCCAGTAGTATGACAGGCCCGAATTCACCCCTCCACTTT. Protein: CASSMTGPNSPLHF.

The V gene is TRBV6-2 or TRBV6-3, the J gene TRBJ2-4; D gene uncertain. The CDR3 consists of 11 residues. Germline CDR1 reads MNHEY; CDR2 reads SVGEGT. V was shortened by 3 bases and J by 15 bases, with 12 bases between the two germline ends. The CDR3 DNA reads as TGTGCCAGCAGTTATTCGTCCCTTGTGTACTTC. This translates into CASSYSSLVYF.

CDR3 bases: TGTGCCAGCAGTTCCCCCCAGGGGCCTGAAGCTTTCTTT. Translated: CASSSPQGPEAFF. The chain has TRBV6-6 and TRBJ1-1; a possible D gene is TRBD1 (6 bases). Trimming pared 4 bases from V and 6 bases from J, leaving 12 bases between. The CDR3 sequence is 13 residues long. In germline, CDR1 is MNHNY, CDR2 SVGAGI (reference sequence).

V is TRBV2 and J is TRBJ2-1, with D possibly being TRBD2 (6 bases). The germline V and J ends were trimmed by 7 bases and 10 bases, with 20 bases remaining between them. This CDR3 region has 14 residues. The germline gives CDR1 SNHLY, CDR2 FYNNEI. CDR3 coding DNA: TGTGCCAGCACTGGGGCTAGCGCAACTGGGGAGCAGTTCTTC. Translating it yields CASTGASATGEQFF.

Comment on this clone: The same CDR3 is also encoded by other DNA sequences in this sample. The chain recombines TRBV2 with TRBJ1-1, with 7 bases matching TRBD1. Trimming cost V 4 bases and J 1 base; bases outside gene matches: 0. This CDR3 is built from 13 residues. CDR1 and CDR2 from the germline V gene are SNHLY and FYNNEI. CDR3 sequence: CASSGQGNTEAFF. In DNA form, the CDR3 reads TGTGCCAGCAGTGGACAGGGGAACACTGAAGCTTTCTTT.

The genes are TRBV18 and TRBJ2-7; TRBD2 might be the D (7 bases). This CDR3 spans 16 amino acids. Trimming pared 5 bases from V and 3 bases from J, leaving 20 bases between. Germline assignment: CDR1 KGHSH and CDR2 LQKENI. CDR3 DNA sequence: TGTGCCAGCTCAGGCAACCGGGGGGCGGGGAACTACGAGCAGTACTTC. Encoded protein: CASSGNRGAGNYEQYF.

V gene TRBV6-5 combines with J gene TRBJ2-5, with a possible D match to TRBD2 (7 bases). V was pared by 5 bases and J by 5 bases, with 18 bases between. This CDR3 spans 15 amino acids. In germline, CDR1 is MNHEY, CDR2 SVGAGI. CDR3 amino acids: CASSSAGAPAETQYF. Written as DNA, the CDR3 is TGTGCCAGCAGTAGCGCGGGGGCCCCTGCGGAGACCCAGTACTTC.

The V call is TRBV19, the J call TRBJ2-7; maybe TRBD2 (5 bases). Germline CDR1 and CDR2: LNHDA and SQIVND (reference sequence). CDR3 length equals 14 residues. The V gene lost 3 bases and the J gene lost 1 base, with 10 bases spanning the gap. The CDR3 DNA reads TGTGCCAGTAGTATTGGACGGGGATCCTACGAGCAGTACTTC. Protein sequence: CASSIGRGSYEQYF.

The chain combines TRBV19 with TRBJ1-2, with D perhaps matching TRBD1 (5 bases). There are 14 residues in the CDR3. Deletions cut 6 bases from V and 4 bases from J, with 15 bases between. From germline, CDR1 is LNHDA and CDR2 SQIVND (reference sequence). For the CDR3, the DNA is TGTGCCAGTAGCCCCGGCGGGGGAACCTATGGCTACACCTTC. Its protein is CASSPGGGTYGYTF.

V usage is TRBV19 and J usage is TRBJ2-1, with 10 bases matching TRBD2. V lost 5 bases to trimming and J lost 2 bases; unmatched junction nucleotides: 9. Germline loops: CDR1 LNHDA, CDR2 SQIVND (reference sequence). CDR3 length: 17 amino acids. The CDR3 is CASSPEPSGGTYNEQFF. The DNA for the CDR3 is TGTGCCAGTAGTCCCGAACCTAGCGGGGGAACCTACAATGAGCAGTTCTTC. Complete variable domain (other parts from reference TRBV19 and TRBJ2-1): DGGITQSPKYLFRKEGQNVTLSCEQNLNHDAMYWYRQDPGQGLRLIYYSQIVNDFQKGDIAEGYSVSREKKESFPLTVTSAQKNPTAFYLCASSPEPSGGTYNEQFFGPGTRLTVL.

CDR3 sequence reads: CAWSVRGNRVNTEAFF. DNA of the CDR3: TGTGCCTGGAGTGTAAGGGGGAACAGGGTGAACACTGAAGCTTTCTTT. The J gene is TRBJ1-1, the V gene TRBV30; tentative D call: TRBD1 (6 bases). In germline, CDR1 is GTSNPN, CDR2 SVGIG (reference sequence). Trimming left V 0 bases short and J 0 bases short, with 14 bases between. This CDR3 comprises 16 residues.

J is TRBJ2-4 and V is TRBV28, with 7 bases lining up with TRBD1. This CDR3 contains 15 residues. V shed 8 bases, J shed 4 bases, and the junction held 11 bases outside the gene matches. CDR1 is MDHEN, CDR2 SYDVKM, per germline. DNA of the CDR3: TGTGCCAGCGAACCCACGGGACAGACGAAAAACATTCAGTACTTC. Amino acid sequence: CASEPTGQTKNIQYF. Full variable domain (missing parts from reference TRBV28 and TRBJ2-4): DVKVTQSSRYLVKRTGEKVFLECVQDMDHENMFWYRQDPGLGLRLIYFSYDVKMKEKGDIPEGYSVSREKKERFSLILESASTNQTSMYLCASEPTGQTKNIQYFGAGTRLSVL.

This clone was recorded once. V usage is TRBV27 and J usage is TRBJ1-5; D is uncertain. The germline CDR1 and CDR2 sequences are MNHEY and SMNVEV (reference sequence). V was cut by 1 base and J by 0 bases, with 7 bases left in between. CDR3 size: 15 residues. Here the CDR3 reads CASSLLSYSNQPQHF. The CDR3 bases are TGTGCCAGCAGTTTATTGAGTTATAGCAATCAGCCCCAGCATTTT.

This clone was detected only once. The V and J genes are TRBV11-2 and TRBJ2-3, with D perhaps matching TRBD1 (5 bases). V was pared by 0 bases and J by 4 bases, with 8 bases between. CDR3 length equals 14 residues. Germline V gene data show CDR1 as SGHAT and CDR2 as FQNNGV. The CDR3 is CASSLDPGPDTQYF. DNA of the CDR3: TGTGCCAGCAGCTTAGACCCAGGGCCAGATACGCAGTATTTT.

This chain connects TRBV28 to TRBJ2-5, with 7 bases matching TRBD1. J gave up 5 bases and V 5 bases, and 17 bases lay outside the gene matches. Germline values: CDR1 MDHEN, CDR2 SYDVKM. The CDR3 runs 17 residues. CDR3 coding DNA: TGTGCCAGCAGTCCCGCCGGTCTACAGGGGCGAGGGGAGACCCAGTACTTC. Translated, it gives CASSPAGLQGRGETQYF.

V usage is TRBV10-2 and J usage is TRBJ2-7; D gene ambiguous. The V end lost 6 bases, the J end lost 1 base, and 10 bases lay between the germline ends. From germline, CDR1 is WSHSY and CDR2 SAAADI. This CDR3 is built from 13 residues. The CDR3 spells CASSQQRSYEQYF. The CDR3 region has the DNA TGCGCCAGCAGCCAACAGAGATCCTACGAGCAGTACTTC.

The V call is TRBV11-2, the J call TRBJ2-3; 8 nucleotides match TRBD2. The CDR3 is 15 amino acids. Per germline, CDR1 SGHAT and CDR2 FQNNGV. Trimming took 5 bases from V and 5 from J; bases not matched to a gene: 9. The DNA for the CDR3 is TGTGCCAGCAGCCTGAAGGACGGGGGGGGAGATACGCAGTATTTT. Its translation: CASSLKDGGGDTQYF.

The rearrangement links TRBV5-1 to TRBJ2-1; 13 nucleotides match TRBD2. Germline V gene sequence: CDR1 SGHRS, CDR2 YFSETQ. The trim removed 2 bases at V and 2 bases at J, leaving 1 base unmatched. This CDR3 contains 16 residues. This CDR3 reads CASSLGLAGAYNEQFF. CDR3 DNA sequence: TGCGCCAGCAGCTTAGGACTAGCGGGAGCCTACAATGAGCAGTTCTTC.

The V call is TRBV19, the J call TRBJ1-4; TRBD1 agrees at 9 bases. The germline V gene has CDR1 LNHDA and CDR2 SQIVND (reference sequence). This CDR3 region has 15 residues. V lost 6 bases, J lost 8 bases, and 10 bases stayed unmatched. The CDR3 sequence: CASRTTGQGPEKLFF. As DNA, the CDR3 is TGTGCCAGTAGGACTACGGGACAGGGACCCGAAAAACTGTTTTTT. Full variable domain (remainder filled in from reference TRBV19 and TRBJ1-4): DGGITQSPKYLFRKEGQNVTLSCEQNLNHDAMYWYRQDPGQGLRLIYYSQIVNDFQKGDIAEGYSVSREKKESFPLTVTSAQKNPTAFYLCASRTTGQGPEKLFFGSGTQLSVL.

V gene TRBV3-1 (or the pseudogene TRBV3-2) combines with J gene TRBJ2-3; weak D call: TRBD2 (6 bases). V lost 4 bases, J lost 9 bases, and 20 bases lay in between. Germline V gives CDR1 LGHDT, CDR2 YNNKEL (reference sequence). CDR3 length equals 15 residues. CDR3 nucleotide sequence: TGTGCCAGCAGCCCAAGAGGGGAGGTATTGAGGACGCAGTATTTT. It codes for CASSPRGEVLRTQYF.

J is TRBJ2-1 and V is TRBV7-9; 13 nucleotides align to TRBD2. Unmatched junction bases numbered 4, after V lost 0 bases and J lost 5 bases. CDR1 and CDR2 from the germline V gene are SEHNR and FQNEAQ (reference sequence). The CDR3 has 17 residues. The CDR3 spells CASSLAWTSGRDNEQFF. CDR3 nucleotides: TGTGCCAGCAGCTTAGCGTGGACTAGCGGGAGAGACAATGAGCAGTTCTTC.

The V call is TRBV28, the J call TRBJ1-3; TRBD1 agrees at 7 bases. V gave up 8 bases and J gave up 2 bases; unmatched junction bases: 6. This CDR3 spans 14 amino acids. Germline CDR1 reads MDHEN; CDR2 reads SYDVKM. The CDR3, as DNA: TGTGCCAGCCGACAGGGCATCCCTGGAAACACCATATATTTT. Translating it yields CASRQGIPGNTIYF. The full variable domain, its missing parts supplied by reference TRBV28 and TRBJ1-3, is DVKVTQSSRYLVKRTGEKVFLECVQDMDHENMFWYRQDPGLGLRLIYFSYDVKMKEKGDIPEGYSVSREKKERFSLILESASTNQTSMYLCASRQGIPGNTIYFGEGSWLTVV.

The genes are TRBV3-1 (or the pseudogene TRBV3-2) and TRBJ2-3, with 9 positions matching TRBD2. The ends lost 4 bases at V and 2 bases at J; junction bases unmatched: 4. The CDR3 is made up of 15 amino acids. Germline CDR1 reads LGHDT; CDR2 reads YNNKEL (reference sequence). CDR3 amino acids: CASSLGLANTDTQYF. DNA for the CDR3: TGTGCCAGCAGCCTGGGACTAGCCAACACAGATACGCAGTATTTT.

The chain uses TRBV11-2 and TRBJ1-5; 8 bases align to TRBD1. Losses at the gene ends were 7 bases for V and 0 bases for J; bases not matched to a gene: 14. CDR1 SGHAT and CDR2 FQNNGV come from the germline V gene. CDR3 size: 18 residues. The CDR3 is CASIPPRTGFYSNQPQHF. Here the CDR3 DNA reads TGTGCCAGCATTCCACCCCGGACAGGGTTCTATAGCAATCAGCCCCAGCATTTT. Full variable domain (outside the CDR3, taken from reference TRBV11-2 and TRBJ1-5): EAGVAQSPRYKIIEKRQSVAFWCNPISGHATLYWYQQILGQGPKLLIQFQNNGVVDDSQLPKDRFSAERLKGVDSTLKIQPAKLEDSAVYLCASIPPRTGFYSNQPQHFGDGTRLSIL.

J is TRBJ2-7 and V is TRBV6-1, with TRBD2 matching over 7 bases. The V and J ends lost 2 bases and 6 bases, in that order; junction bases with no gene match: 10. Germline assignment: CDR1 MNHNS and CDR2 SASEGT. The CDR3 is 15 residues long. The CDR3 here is CASSEREGTTREQYF. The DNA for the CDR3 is TGTGCCAGCAGTGAACGTGAAGGGACTACCCGCGAGCAGTACTTC.

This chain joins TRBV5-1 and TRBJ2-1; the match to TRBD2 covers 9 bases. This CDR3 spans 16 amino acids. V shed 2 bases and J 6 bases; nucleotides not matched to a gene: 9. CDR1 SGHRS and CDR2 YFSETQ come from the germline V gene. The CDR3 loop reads CASSLIGLAGSNEQFF. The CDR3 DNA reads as TGCGCCAGCAGCTTAATAGGTCTAGCGGGATCCAATGAGCAGTTCTTC.